The 4 T cell receptor beta chains in this list originate from one sample, sequenced in a study of cytomegalovirus exposure and HLA in healthy donors. Primers included in the PCR were 60 Vbeta and 13 Jbeta primers. The table came from immunoSEQ multiplex PCR; TCRdb's copy has only in-frame clones and leaves some out. The sample lists 150,000 to 200,000 clones, about four fifths occurring once. The sequenced sample was PBMCs. These receptors originate from a boy younger than 10 in good health and CMV-seronegative.

J is TRBJ2-4 and V is TRBV5-1, with 9 positions matching TRBD1. The CDR3 consists of 16 residues. Trimming took 4 bases from V and 1 from J; bases not matched to a gene: 6. Germline V lookup: CDR1 SGHRS, CDR2 YFSETQ. For the CDR3, the DNA is TGCGCCAGCAGCATGCCTGGACAGGGGGCCAAAAACATTCAGTACTTC. Translation: CASSMPGQGAKNIQYF.

The V and J genes are TRBV7-6 and TRBJ2-1, with TRBD1 matching over 11 bases. The trim removed 5 bases at V and 3 bases at J, leaving 3 bases unmatched. The CDR3 is 15 amino acids. Looked up from germline, CDR1 is SGHVS and CDR2 is FNYEAQ. CDR3 nucleotide sequence: TGTGCCAGCAGCAAGGGACAGGGGGTCTACAATGAGCAGTTCTTC. It yields the protein CASSKGQGVYNEQFF.

The rearrangement joins TRBV5-1 to TRBJ2-5; possible D gene TRBD2, 6 bases. V lost 4 bases to trimming and J lost 5 bases, with 15 bases between them. The CDR3 is 14 residues long. Germline V gene sequence: CDR1 SGHRS, CDR2 YFSETQ. CDR3: CASSPALAFETQYF. Written as DNA, the CDR3 is TGCGCCAGCAGCCCTGCACTAGCTTTTGAGACCCAGTACTTC.

The chain is built from TRBV29-1 and TRBJ2-4; 10 bases map to TRBD1. J gave up 2 bases and V 6 bases, and 7 bases lay outside the gene matches. This CDR3 is 15 amino acids long. Germline assignment: CDR1 SQVTM and CDR2 ANQGSEA. Here the CDR3 DNA reads TGCAGCGTCATCCGGGACAGGGGAACCAAAAACATTCAGTACTTC. Amino acid sequence: CSVIRDRGTKNIQYF.